The entry below gives a single T cell receptor (beta chain) sequence along with its context. Repertoires were generated with immunoSEQ multiplex PCR, while TCRdb's copy carries only in-frame clones and drops some. The profile shows around 94,000 clones, 91% of them singletons. This specimen comes from a study of blood T cell repertoires in COVID-19. Across the study: PBMCs, B-cell-depleted T cells, or T cells provided the cDNA or gDNA that made up the material.

The CDR3 sequence is 16 residues long. This clonotype originated in a young man with acute or convalescent COVID-19. The genes are TRBV21-1 and TRBJ1-3. TRBV21-1 is tagged as a pseudogene. The sample consisted of peripheral blood. CDR3 in amino acids: CASSKALGGDRNTIYF. In DNA form, the CDR3 reads TGTGCCAGCAGCAAAGCGCTCGGGGGGGATCGAAACACCATATATTTT.